The T cell receptor (beta chain) under discussion was sequenced for a study of T cell changes during pregnancy in multiple sclerosis. The germline V gene encodes CDR1 PRHDT and CDR2 FYEKMQ (reference sequence). The V gene end was trimmed by 5 bases and the J gene end by 0 bases; junction bases not matched to a gene: 6. CDR3 length: 15 residues. Assay: immunoSEQ multiplex PCR; the TCRdb copy retains only in-frame clones and omits some. Counted here are about 77,000 clones, 89% occurring once; the ten biggest clones make up under 2.5%. The V and J genes are TRBV13 and TRBJ2-7; 8 nucleotides align to TRBD2. The source was peripheral blood, collected before pregnancy. The clonotype was recovered from a female donor with multiple sclerosis, enrolled in a pregnancy study. Here the CDR3 DNA reads TGTGCCAGCAGCCCCCGGCGGGGGGACTCCTACGAGCAGTACTTC. Its translation is CASSPRRGDSYEQYF.